The T cell receptor beta chain described here comes from a study of blood T cell repertoires in COVID-19. As for the study in general: T cells, B-cell-depleted T cells, or PBMCs supplied cDNA or gDNA.

The V end was cut by 3 bases, the J end by 0 bases, with 11 bases between. The CDR3 has 16 residues. The germline V gene has CDR1 MNHEY and CDR2 SVGAGI. In Cohort 3, a recovered donor had either two negative PCRs, clearance, or symptom resolution. The method was immunoSEQ multiplex PCR; TCRdb's version includes in-frame clones alone and lacks a portion of them. The profile covers over 250,000 clones, with about 89% appearing a single time and roughly 5.3% taken by the ten largest. This sequence joins TRBV6-5 and TRBJ2-2; D is possibly TRBD2 (6 bases). The specimen sequenced was PBMCs or T cells enriched from blood (not recorded which). The receptor comes from a woman in her 30s who had recovered from COVID-19. Here the CDR3 DNA reads TGTGCCAGCAGTTATCCGGCGGGGACGAACACCGGGGAGCTGTTTTTT. Its translation: CASSYPAGTNTGELFF.